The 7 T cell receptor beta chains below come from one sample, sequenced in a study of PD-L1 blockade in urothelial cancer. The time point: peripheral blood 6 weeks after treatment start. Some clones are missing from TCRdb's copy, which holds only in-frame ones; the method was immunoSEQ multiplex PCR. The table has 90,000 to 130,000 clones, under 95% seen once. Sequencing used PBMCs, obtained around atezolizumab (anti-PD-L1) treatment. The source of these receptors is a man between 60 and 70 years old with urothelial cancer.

CDR3 nucleotides: TGCGCCAGCAGTGCAGACTTCGGCACAGATACGCAGTATTTT. Translated, it gives CASSADFGTDTQYF. The J gene is TRBJ2-3, the V gene TRBV10-1; D unresolved. The CDR3 runs to 14 residues. Per germline, CDR1 WNHNN and CDR2 SYGVQD (reference sequence). Trimming took off 4 bases at V and 1 base at J, with 9 bases between the two ends.

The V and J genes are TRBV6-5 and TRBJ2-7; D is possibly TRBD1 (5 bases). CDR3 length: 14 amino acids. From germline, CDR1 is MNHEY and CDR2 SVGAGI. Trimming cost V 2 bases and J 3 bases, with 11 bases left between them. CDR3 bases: TGTGCCAGCAGTTACGGCCAGGGTGTCTACGAGCAGTACTTC. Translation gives CASSYGQGVYEQYF.

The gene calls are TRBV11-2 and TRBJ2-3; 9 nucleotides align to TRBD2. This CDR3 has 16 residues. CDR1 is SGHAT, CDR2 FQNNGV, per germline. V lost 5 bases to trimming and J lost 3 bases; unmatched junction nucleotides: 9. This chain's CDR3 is CASSPRLAVTTDTQYF. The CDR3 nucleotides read TGTGCCAGCAGCCCCCGACTAGCGGTGACAACAGATACGCAGTATTTT.

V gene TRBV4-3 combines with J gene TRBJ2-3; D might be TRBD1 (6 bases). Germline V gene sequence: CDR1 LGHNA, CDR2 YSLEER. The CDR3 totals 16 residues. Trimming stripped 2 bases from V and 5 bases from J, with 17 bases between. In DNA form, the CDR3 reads TGCGCCAGCAGCCAATCCTCCGGGACAATAGGAGATACGCAGTATTTT. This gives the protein CASSQSSGTIGDTQYF.

For the CDR3, the DNA is TGTGCCACCAGCGTTGAGGTGGCCGGCACAGATACGCAGTATTTT. Residues: CATSVEVAGTDTQYF. The V call is TRBV15, the J call TRBJ2-3; D is undetermined. Germline V gene lookup returns CDR1 LNHNV and CDR2 YYDKDF (reference sequence). The CDR3 spans 15 residues. V dropped 5 bases and J dropped 1 base, with 13 bases sitting between them.

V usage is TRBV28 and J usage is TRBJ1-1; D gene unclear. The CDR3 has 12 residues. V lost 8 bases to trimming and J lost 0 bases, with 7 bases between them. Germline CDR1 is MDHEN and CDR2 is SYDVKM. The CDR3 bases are TGTGCCAGCTCTCCCGTGAACACTGAAGCTTTCTTT. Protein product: CASSPVNTEAFF. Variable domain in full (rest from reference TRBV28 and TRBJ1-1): DVKVTQSSRYLVKRTGEKVFLECVQDMDHENMFWYRQDPGLGLRLIYFSYDVKMKEKGDIPEGYSVSREKKERFSLILESASTNQTSMYLCASSPVNTEAFFGQGTRLTVV.

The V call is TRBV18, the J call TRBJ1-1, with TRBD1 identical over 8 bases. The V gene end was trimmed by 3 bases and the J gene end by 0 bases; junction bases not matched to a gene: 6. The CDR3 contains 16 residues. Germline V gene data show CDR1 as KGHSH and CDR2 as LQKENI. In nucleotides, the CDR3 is TGTGCCAGCTCACCGTCAGGGGGCAGGATGAACACTGAAGCTTTCTTT. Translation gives CASSPSGGRMNTEAFF.